The 20 T cell receptor beta chains below come from one sample, sequenced in a study of blood T cells in healthy people across ages. Using a J-beta primer mix together with a sample-barcoded 5' primer, a second PCR was run for about 6 to 11 cycles. MiXCR, run by TCRdb on the 5' RACE reads, gives a single entry per CDR3 protein. The table records about 900,000 distinct CDR3 sequences, around 62% of them present only once. Sequencing was performed on blood. These receptors originate from a young man in good health.

This clonotype was seen only a few times. The chain links TRBV29-1 to TRBJ2-3; no definite D call. Between the trimmed V and J ends, which lost 2 bases and 1 base, there was a span of 7 bases. Germline V gives CDR1 SQVTM, CDR2 ANQGSEA. The CDR3 totals 13 residues. This chain's CDR3 is CSVEMAGTDTQYF. CDR3 nucleotide sequence: TGCAGCGTTGAAATGGCAGGCACAGATACGCAGTATTTT.

This clonotype was recorded once. The CDR3 bases are TGTGCCAGCAGCAAATCAAGACTAGCGGGGAAAGAGACCCAGTACTTC. Its translation: CASSKSRLAGKETQYF. This rearrangement joins TRBV21-1 to TRBJ2-7; the table calls TRBD2, which could not be checked here. The J call may be wrong; the DNA end is better matched by TRBJ2-5. TRBV21-1 is recorded as a pseudogene. This CDR3 contains 16 residues.

With respect to this clonotype: The junction departs from the called germline gene at one end, perhaps through a read error. The chain carries TRBV6-5 and TRBJ1-5, with 8 bases lining up with TRBD1. Germline V gene sequence: CDR1 MNHEY, CDR2 SVGAGI. This CDR3 region has 19 residues. This CDR3 is CASSYSMTGARGYNQPQHF. In DNA, the CDR3 is TGTGCCAGCAGCTACTCGATGACAGGGGCAAGGGGTTACAATCAGCCCCAGCATTTT.

The genes are TRBV6-2 or TRBV6-3 and TRBJ2-5; D is uncertain. Germline CDR1 and CDR2: MNHEY and SVGEGT. The ends were cut back, 6 bases at V and 5 bases at J, with 28 bases in the middle. This CDR3 is built from 18 residues. CDR3 sequence: CASSLASFPKTFRETQYF. The CDR3, as DNA: TGTGCCAGCAGCCTTGCGAGTTTTCCTAAGACATTCCGGGAGACCCAGTACTTC.

The J gene is TRBJ1-1, the V gene TRBV7-3; 7 nucleotides align to TRBD1. Losses at the gene ends were 5 bases for V and 4 bases for J; bases not matched to a gene: 4. The CDR3 loop spans 13 amino acids. CDR1 SGHTA and CDR2 FQGTGA come from the germline V gene. CDR3 loop: CASSETGPTEAFF. CDR3 nucleotides: TGTGCCAGCAGCGAGACAGGGCCCACTGAAGCTTTCTTT.

This clonotype was detected only a few times. V and J are TRBV20-1 and TRBJ2-1; 8 bases map to TRBD2. With 5 bases clipped from V and 2 bases from J, the junction kept 5 bases outside the gene matches. CDR1 and CDR2 from the germline V gene are DFQATT and SNEGSKA (reference sequence). This CDR3 has 14 residues. The CDR3 spells CSAPGGGTYNEQFF. The CDR3 nucleotides are TGCAGTGCTCCCGGGGGGGGAACCTACAATGAGCAGTTCTTC.

The chain uses TRBV20-1 and TRBJ2-7; D tentatively fits TRBD1 or TRBD2 (5 bases each). Germline CDR1 DFQATT, CDR2 SNEGSKA (reference sequence). The CDR3 totals 15 residues. Trimming removed 0 bases at V and 3 bases at J, with 15 bases between. The CDR3 DNA is TGCAGTGCTAGAGACGGGGAAGGGGTCGTCTACGAGCAGTACTTC. Translated: CSARDGEGVVYEQYF.

This rearrangement joins TRBV20-1 to TRBJ2-5; D is ambiguous. Germline loops: CDR1 DFQATT, CDR2 SNEGSKA (reference sequence). Trimming removed 1 base from V and 5 bases from J, with 11 bases in between. The CDR3 totals 13 residues. This chain's CDR3 is CSARGRDTETQYF. The DNA of the CDR3 is TGCAGTGCTAGAGGTCGTGACACGGAGACCCAGTACTTC.

The rearrangement links TRBV10-3 to TRBJ2-3, with D maybe TRBD1 (6 bases). The germline V gene has CDR1 ENHRY and CDR2 SYGVKD. The CDR3 totals 13 residues. The CDR3 DNA follows: TGTGGCACGACAGGACCGTACACAGATACGCAGTATTTT. This encodes CGTTGPYTDTQYF.

The V and J genes are TRBV7-9 and TRBJ2-3; 9 bases align to TRBD2. The CDR3 has 17 amino acids. After removal of 3 bases from V and 0 bases from J, the junction contained 7 bases not matched to a gene. Germline values: CDR1 SEHNR, CDR2 FQNEAQ (reference sequence). The CDR3 DNA reads TGTGCCAGCAGCTTCGGACCTGGGACTAGCAGCACAGATACGCAGTATTTT. Protein product: CASSFGPGTSSTDTQYF.

This clonotype was recorded at least ten times. The V and J genes are TRBV4-3 and TRBJ2-6; no firm D call. V shed 6 bases and J shed 4 bases, with 10 bases lying between them. The CDR3 is 14 amino acids. CDR1 and CDR2 (germline): LGHNA, YSLEER. DNA for the CDR3: TGCGCCAGCAGTCTATCAGGCGGGGCCAACGTCCTGACTTTC. It yields the protein CASSLSGGANVLTF.

In this sample, this clonotype turned up once. The chain employs TRBV12-5 and TRBJ1-5; TRBD1 matches at 11 bases. Trimming at V came to 6 bases and at J to 7 bases, leaving 8 bases not matched to a gene. Germline V gene lookup returns CDR1 LGHNT and CDR2 FRNRAP. There are 15 residues in the CDR3. CDR3 coding DNA: TGTGCTAGTGGCGCTTGGGACAGGGGGTACCAGCCCCAGCATTTT. Protein: CASGAWDRGYQPQHF.

The chain employs TRBV6-6 and TRBJ1-5; D not certain. With 8 bases removed from V and 3 bases from J, the gap between germline ends came to 5 bases. The CDR3 contains 11 residues. From germline, CDR1 is MNHNY and CDR2 SVGAGI (reference sequence). Written as DNA, the CDR3 is TGTGCCAGCTGTGACAATCAGCCCCAGCATTTT. Amino acids: CASCDNQPQHF.

This clonotype was picked up one time. The genes are TRBV5-5 and TRBJ2-7; 12 bases agree with TRBD2. The germline V gene encodes CDR1 SGHKS and CDR2 YYEKEE (reference sequence). V shed 3 bases and J 3 bases; nucleotides not matched to a gene: 19. The CDR3 spans 20 residues. In DNA form, the CDR3 reads TGTGCCAGCAGCTCCATAGTCATGGGACGGACTAGCGGGGCCAACTACGAGCAGTACTTC. This gives the protein CASSSIVMGRTSGANYEQYF.

In this sample, this clonotype turned up once. This sequence joins TRBV4-1 and TRBJ2-3; TRBD2 is a possible D gene (6 bases). Germline CDR1 reads MGHRA; CDR2 reads YSYEKL. The germline V and J ends were trimmed by 2 bases and 2 bases, with 11 bases remaining between them. The CDR3 contains 15 residues. In DNA, the CDR3 is TGCGCCAGCAGCCAACGTCTAGCGTCCACAGATACGCAGTATTTT. Its translation: CASSQRLASTDTQYF.

The J gene is TRBJ1-4, the V gene TRBV2; D might be TRBD1 (5 bases). The CDR3 has 14 amino acids. From germline, CDR1 is SNHLY and CDR2 FYNNEI. The germline V and J ends were trimmed by 4 bases and 0 bases, with 6 bases remaining between them. The CDR3 DNA reads as TGTGCCAGCAGTGCGGGGCCAACTAATGAAAAACTGTTTTTT. Translating it yields CASSAGPTNEKLFF.

For this clonotype: The junction does not match germline at one end; this may be a read error. The chain links TRBV4-1 to TRBJ2-7; D is undetermined. The CDR3 is made up of 13 amino acids. Looked up from germline, CDR1 is MGHRA and CDR2 is YSYEKL. The CDR3 nucleotides are TGTGCCAGCAGCTTAGGGCCGGTTAACGAGCAGTACTTC. Translated, it gives CASSLGPVNEQYF.

As regards this clonotype: One base away lies a much larger clone, so this may be a sequencing read error. CDR3 bases: TGCAGTGCTACGACAGGCCCCGACTCGGGCTACACCTTC. This codes for CSATTGPDSGYTF. The genes are TRBV20-1 and TRBJ1-2; perhaps TRBD1 as D (6 bases). With 4 bases removed from V and 8 bases from J, the gap between germline ends came to 17 bases. Germline lookup yields CDR1 DFQATT and CDR2 SNEGSKA (reference sequence). CDR3 size: 13 residues.

The V and J genes are TRBV7-2 and TRBJ1-5; a weak D match, TRBD1 (5 bases). CDR3 length: 19 residues. The germline V gene encodes CDR1 SGHTA and CDR2 FQGNSA. With 4 bases removed from V and 2 bases from J, the gap between germline ends came to 24 bases. CDR3 in amino acids: CASSSTSGPLGGRNQPQHF. DNA for the CDR3: TGTGCCAGCAGCTCCACTTCGGGACCCTTAGGAGGTCGCAATCAGCCCCAGCATTTT.

The CDR3 sequence: CASSLLRGPGSSDIQYF. The CDR3 DNA is TGTGCCAGCAGTTTATTGCGGGGACCGGGCAGCTCTGACATTCAGTACTTC. The chain carries TRBV28 and TRBJ2-4; D may be TRBD2 (6 bases). The germline gives CDR1 MDHEN, CDR2 SYDVKM. Trimming took off 1 base at V and 8 bases at J, with 21 bases between the two ends. This CDR3 is built from 17 residues.